This T cell receptor beta chain came from a study of shared clonotypes between healthy human individuals (dated by TCRdb to about 2020). With respect to the entire study: Three men and two women, aged 18 to 49 years, made up the cohort. For each donor, CD4 naive and CD4 memory were each run on three plates, CD8 naive on two plates, and CD8 memory on one plate. Blood TCR repertoires of a handful of healthy adults were deeply sequenced to estimate repertoire size and the extent of clonotype sharing between individuals. Each donor's leukapheresis produced roughly between roughly 0.9 and 8.9 billion PBMCs. Different laboratories and diverse techniques were used to prepare libraries and sequence TCR repertoires, to increase sequencing depth and limit assay-specific biases.

Donors were healthy HIV-negative adults with no recently reported acute infections or vaccinations. Every donor was a Caucasian adult residing in Nashville, Tennessee, USA. CD4+ T cells were enriched by magnetic negative selection; naive cells were then positively selected on CD45RA, and the negative fraction formed the memory subset. After blood collection by leukapheresis, PBMCs were isolated using Ficoll-Histopaque density gradient centrifugation and then cryopreserved in the vapor phase of liquid nitrogen. Analytical flow cytometry was used to check the purity and quantity of each magnetically sorted T cell population. Genomic DNA was isolated from each sorted fraction and quantified by UV absorbance on a Nanodrop 2000c. On the study overall, not on this receptor specifically: Sampling was limited to blood, and TCR repertoires in tissue likely differ from TCR repertoires in blood. Rarefaction of sorted-subset datasets indicated incomplete sequencing despite the large sequencing depth. Because the study included only a small number of donors, the genetic and exposure-history diversity represented was limited. When several donors were compared, the shared fraction of clonotypes was about 5.4% for naive CD4, approximately 3.5% for naive CD8, more than 2% for memory CD4, and 0.3% to 0.5% for memory CD8. Based on pairwise subsampling, the degree of clonotype sharing among donors was expected to be affected by sequencing depth. Naive subsets generally had larger estimated clonotype richness than memory subsets. Compared with non-shared clonotypes, clonotypes shared by all four sorted-subset donors had higher generation probabilities.

Using the deep immunoSEQ assay, multiplex PCR amplified TCR CDR3 regions from genomic DNA. Extracted genomic DNA from each cell subset was distributed evenly across all wells of several immunoSEQ 96-well plates, and each plate was treated as a replicate. Each replicate PCR for sorted subsets received about 0.2 ug genomic DNA, equal to about 30,000 T cell genomes. Purified libraries were quantified with a Qubit 3.0 fluorometer, sized on a Bioanalyzer 2100, and re-quantified with the KAPA Library Quantification kit. A separate single-read 150-cycle Illumina NextSeq 550 flow cell was used to sequence each immunoSEQ 96-well plate. In the authors' own workflow: Because the immunoSEQ output held only junctional sequences and lacked quality scores, the filtering could not match the filtering applied to full-length reads. To assign V/J genes and CDR3, sequences were annotated using PyIR, a Python wrapper for IgBLAST v1.9, with IMGT germline references. Reads with weak V/J assignments (E-value above 1e-6), missing CDR3, stop codons, out-of-frame junctions, or ambiguous translated residues were removed. V3J clonotypes were defined as sequences sharing an identical inferred V gene, J gene, and CDR3 amino acid sequence. The percentage overlap between two repertoires was calculated by dividing the number of shared unique clonotypes by the size of the smaller repertoire. RTK rarefaction, the Chao1 estimator, and Recon v2.1 estimates of unobserved clonotypes were used to assess repertoire richness. OLGA was used to compute generation probabilities for all TCRbeta clonotypes that the gDNA method yielded from a handful of donors. Here the immuneACCESS table is served through TCRdb, limited to in-frame sequences with V and J called. Missing clones are a known gap in these copies; in checked studies unresolved V genes cover under half, and the rest lacks a known reason. V and J calls and clone size are as listed in that table; D and trimming were resolved from the DNA. A total of roughly 2.2 million clones appear in this sample, just under 95% of them only once. The ten largest clones represent 0.37% of the sample.

About this clone: Its recognized antigen is unknown. Nothing much larger sits one base from this clone, and base qualities are not available.

CDR1 and CDR2 (MGHRA, YSYEKL) derive from the germline V gene. Reading from cysteine to phenylalanine, the CDR3 counts 16 amino acids. Only the CDR3 part of the read is kept: 48 bases, read in frame from the first base. Trimming at the junction amounts to 3 bases on V and 0 bases on J, and the germline ends lie 12 bases apart. The receptor was isolated from a man between 18 and 35 years old in good health. Some clones in this sample may be carry-over from other donors' samples. Material for sequencing was naive CD4+ T cells from PBMCs. The cell subset or site label here, explained by the study, means: CD45RA+ positively selected. The chain is made from TRBV4-1 and TRBJ1-3; the D gene is perhaps TRBD1, from 5 matching bases. Here the CDR3 is given as CASSQGRSPSGNTIYF. The DNA sequence is given as TGCGCCAGCAGCCAGGGGCGGAGCCCCTCTGGAAACACCATATATTTT.